These 15 T cell receptor beta chains were all obtained from the same sample, sequenced in a study of human T cells and chemical hapten exposure. TCRdb reprocessed the RACE reads with MiXCR, giving one entry per CDR3 protein. The table lists 300,000 to 400,000 distinct CDR3 sequences, less than 6.5% of them singletons, with just over 2.5% in the top ten. The sample's time point: pre-sensitization, week 0. The treatment denotes: therapeutic diphenylcyclopropenone sensitization with weekly scalp DPC. The sample consisted of whole blood, taken in connection with sensitization to the hapten diphenylcyclopropenone (DPC). The receptors here all came from a woman between 45 and 60 years old with alopecia areata. Some clones in this sample may be carry-over from other donors' samples.

The chain combines TRBV7-3 with TRBJ2-5; D is perhaps TRBD1 or TRBD2 (6 bases each). The germline gives CDR1 SGHTA, CDR2 FQGTGA. The V and J ends lost 5 bases and 5 bases respectively, with 21 bases between them. The CDR3 consists of 16 residues. CDR3 residues: CASSPGSGGGLETQYF. The CDR3 DNA sequence: TGTGCCAGCAGCCCTGGATCCGGAGGGGGGCTGGAGACCCAGTACTTC.

This clonotype was counted at least ten times. The chain uses TRBV7-3 and TRBJ2-5, with TRBD1 matching over 10 bases. The germline V gene has CDR1 SGHTA and CDR2 FQGTGA. V gave up 4 bases and J gave up 5 bases; unmatched junction bases: 10. The CDR3 has 16 residues. CDR3 DNA: TGTGCCAGCAGCTCAAACCCGGGACAGGGGTCTGAGACCCAGTACTTC. It codes for CASSSNPGQGSETQYF. The full variable domain, with the rest looked up from reference TRBV7-3 and TRBJ2-5, is GAGVSQTPSNKVTEKGKYVELRCDPISGHTALYWYRQSLGQGPEFLIYFQGTGAADDSGLPNDRFFAVRPEGSVSTLKIQRTERGDSAVYLCASSSNPGQGSETQYFGPGTRLLVL.

This clonotype was seen ten or more times. The chain couples TRBV12-3 or TRBV12-4 to TRBJ1-1; D not certain. This CDR3 region has 13 residues. The ends were cut back, 5 bases at V and 4 bases at J, with 11 bases in the middle. In DNA, the CDR3 is TGTGCCAGCAGTGTCGTAATGGGCACTGAAGCTTTCTTT. Protein: CASSVVMGTEAFF.

This clonotype has only a few counts. J is TRBJ2-5 and V is TRBV5-4; D ambiguous. V was pared by 2 bases and J by 4 bases, with 12 bases between. The CDR3 is 14 amino acids. Germline values: CDR1 SGHNT, CDR2 YYREEE (reference sequence). As DNA, the CDR3 is TGTGCCAGCAGCTTAAGGGCCTCTGGAGAGACCCAGTACTTC. Its translation: CASSLRASGETQYF. Combining the CDR3 with reference TRBV5-4 and TRBJ2-5 gives the whole variable domain ETGVTQSPTHLIKTRGQQVTLRCSSQSGHNTVSWYQQALGQGPQFIFQYYREEENGRGNFPPRFSGLQFPNYSSELNVNALELDDSALYLCASSLRASGETQYFGPGTRLLVL.

This clonotype was recorded at least ten times. The chain is built from TRBV27 and TRBJ1-2; TRBD1 matches at 9 bases. V gave up 6 bases and J gave up 4 bases; unmatched junction bases: 9. The CDR3 runs 15 residues. Per germline, CDR1 MNHEY and CDR2 SMNVEV (reference sequence). The CDR3 DNA reads as TGTGCCAGCAGCCCAGGACAGGGGAGAAGCTATGGCTACACCTTC. Protein product: CASSPGQGRSYGYTF.

The CDR3 loop reads CASSVGGDEQFF. For the CDR3, the DNA is TGTGCCAGCAGCGTGGGGGGTGATGAGCAGTTCTTC. The rearrangement uses TRBV9 and TRBJ2-1; maybe TRBD2 (6 bases). The germline CDR1 and CDR2 sequences are SGDLS and YYNGEE. The V end was cut by 2 bases, the J end by 8 bases, with 8 bases between. The CDR3 loop spans 12 amino acids.

The CDR3 sequence is CASSSTGREVLRQPQHF. The CDR3 nucleotides are TGTGCCAGTAGTTCAACGGGACGGGAGGTTTTAAGGCAGCCCCAGCATTTT. The chain carries TRBV19 and TRBJ1-5, with a possible D match to TRBD1 (5 bases). The CDR3 loop spans 17 amino acids. V was pared by 5 bases and J by 7 bases, with 24 bases between. The germline V gene encodes CDR1 LNHDA and CDR2 SQIVND (reference sequence).

This clonotype was recorded a few times. The V gene is TRBV20-1, the J gene TRBJ2-1; TRBD2 matches 8 bases. The trim removed 5 bases at V and 13 bases at J, leaving 19 bases unmatched. Germline CDR1 is DFQATT and CDR2 is SNEGSKA (reference sequence). CDR3 length equals 15 residues. The CDR3 region is CSALESGLVIKGQFF. The CDR3 region has the DNA TGCAGTGCTCTTGAATCGGGACTAGTGATCAAAGGACAGTTCTTC.

This clonotype was counted ten times or more. This chain uses TRBV15 with TRBJ2-1, with a tentative D call TRBD2 (6 bases). There are 15 residues in the CDR3. Germline CDR1 is LNHNV and CDR2 is YYDKDF (reference sequence). Trimming pared 11 bases from V and 0 bases from J, leaving 17 bases between. CDR3: CAARSGGASYNEQFF. The CDR3 nucleotides are TGTGCCGCCCGAAGCGGAGGGGCCTCCTACAATGAGCAGTTCTTC.

This clonotype was detected many times. J is TRBJ2-1 and V is TRBV6-1; perhaps TRBD2 as D (5 bases). Deletions cut 0 bases from V and 8 bases from J, with 11 bases between. From germline, CDR1 is MNHNS and CDR2 SASEGT. CDR3 length equals 14 residues. This CDR3 is CASSEAGRVDEQFF. DNA for the CDR3: TGTGCCAGCAGTGAAGCGGGGAGAGTTGATGAGCAGTTCTTC.

This clonotype was seen repeatedly, ten times or more. The V gene is TRBV9, the J gene TRBJ2-2; D is unresolved. This CDR3 is 14 amino acids long. V was pared by 4 bases and J by 7 bases, with 14 bases between. CDR1 and CDR2 (germline): SGDLS, YYNGEE. The CDR3, as DNA: TGTGCCAGCAGCCAGGAGACCCGCCGCGGGGAGCTGTTTTTT. Translation: CASSQETRRGELFF.

The rearrangement links TRBV6-1 to TRBJ1-1; 7 positions match TRBD1. CDR3 length: 15 amino acids. CDR1 and CDR2 (germline): MNHNS, SASEGT. The CDR3 DNA reads TGTACCGGGGAGGGGGCGCGTCAAGGGAACACTGAAGCTTTCTTT. Encoded protein: CTGEGARQGNTEAFF.

The chain couples TRBV10-3 to TRBJ2-3; D remains unclear. This CDR3 spans 13 amino acids. V was cut by 10 bases and J by 4 bases, with 15 bases left in between. In germline, CDR1 is ENHRY, CDR2 SYGVKD. The chain's CDR3 is CATVGARSDTQYF. CDR3 DNA sequence: TGTGCCACCGTCGGCGCGCGGTCAGATACGCAGTATTTT.

This clonotype was seen a handful of times. The chain recombines TRBV15 with TRBJ1-5; perhaps TRBD1 as D (6 bases). Between the trimmed V and J ends, which lost 4 bases and 5 bases, there was a span of 12 bases. Germline loops: CDR1 LNHNV, CDR2 YYDKDF (reference sequence). The CDR3 consists of 14 residues. CDR3 DNA sequence: TGTGCCACCAGCAAATACAGGGCCGATCAGCCCCAGCATTTT. Protein sequence: CATSKYRADQPQHF.

In this sample, this clonotype turned up many times. This chain connects TRBV6-4 to TRBJ2-2; 7 nucleotides line up with TRBD1. In germline, CDR1 is MRHNA, CDR2 SNTAGT. The CDR3 is made up of 17 amino acids. With 6 bases clipped from V and 1 base from J, the junction kept 11 bases outside the gene matches. The CDR3 region has the DNA TGTGCCAGCAGAGAGAGGGGGCATCAAATGAACACCGGGGAGCTGTTTTTT. Translation: CASRERGHQMNTGELFF.